The rows below give T cell receptor beta chains drawn from one sample of a study of shared clonotypes between healthy human individuals. The data were produced by immunoSEQ multiplex PCR, yet TCRdb's version contains in-frame clones alone and is incomplete. The data hold hundreds of thousands of clones, with 98% observed a single time. The sample was naive CD8+ T cells sorted from blood. Receptor source: a young man in good health. The CDR3 runs from the conserved cysteine through the conserved F or W. D genes are given only for firm matches. A clone size is listed for some rows: how often the clone was seen (once, few, many), or a class if it is expanded.

v_call: TRBV6-1
d_call: TRBD2
j_call: TRBJ2-3
cdr3_length: 15
clone_size: .
cdr3_aa: CASRRLAVGTDTQYF
cdr3_nt: TGTGCCAGCAGGAGACTAGCGGTGGGCACAGATACGCAGTATTTT

v_call: TRBV10-2
d_call: TRBD2
j_call: TRBJ2-1
cdr3_length: 18
clone_size: .
cdr3_aa: CASGETSGRRGDFNEQFF
cdr3_nt: TGCGCCAGCGGGGAGACTAGCGGGAGGAGAGGGGATTTCAATGAGCAGTTCTTC

v_call: TRBV15
d_call: .
j_call: TRBJ2-7
cdr3_length: 16
clone_size: .
cdr3_aa: CATSRAPLILSYEQYF
cdr3_nt: TGTGCCACCAGCCGCGCACCACTGATCCTCTCCTACGAGCAGTACTTC

v_call: TRBV28
d_call: .
j_call: TRBJ1-2
cdr3_length: 14
clone_size: .
cdr3_aa: CASSPGGTYYGYTF
cdr3_nt: TGTGCCAGCAGCCCGGGGGGTACTTACTATGGCTACACCTTC

v_call: TRBV7-9
d_call: TRBD2
j_call: TRBJ2-1
cdr3_length: 16
clone_size: .
cdr3_aa: CASSWEGLVPYNEQFF
cdr3_nt: TGTGCCAGCAGCTGGGAGGGACTAGTGCCATACAATGAGCAGTTCTTC

v_call: TRBV9
d_call: TRBD2
j_call: TRBJ2-7
cdr3_length: 14
clone_size: .
cdr3_aa: CASSVASGNREQYF
cdr3_nt: TGTGCCAGCAGCGTGGCGAGCGGGAACCGCGAGCAGTACTTC

v_call: TRBV7-9
d_call: TRBD1
j_call: TRBJ2-1
cdr3_length: 14
clone_size: .
cdr3_aa: CASSGTGPYNEQFF
cdr3_nt: TGTGCCAGCAGCGGGACAGGGCCCTACAATGAGCAGTTCTTC

v_call: TRBV28
d_call: .
j_call: TRBJ2-1
cdr3_length: 14
clone_size: .
cdr3_aa: CASSLDGDLDEQFF
cdr3_nt: TGTGCCAGCAGCCTAGACGGGGATTTGGATGAGCAGTTCTTC

v_call: TRBV7-9
d_call: TRBD1
j_call: TRBJ2-2
cdr3_length: 15
clone_size: .
cdr3_aa: CASSLNRGSTGELFF
cdr3_nt: TGTGCCAGCAGCCTGAACAGGGGGAGCACCGGGGAGCTGTTTTTT

v_call: TRBV5-1
d_call: TRBD2
j_call: TRBJ2-1
cdr3_length: 17
clone_size: .
cdr3_aa: CASEEGLAGARYNEQFF
cdr3_nt: TGCGCCAGCGAGGAGGGACTAGCGGGAGCCAGGTACAATGAGCAGTTCTTC

v_call: TRBV9
d_call: .
j_call: TRBJ2-1
cdr3_length: 14
clone_size: .
cdr3_aa: CASSPENYNDEQFF
cdr3_nt: TGTGCCAGCAGCCCAGAGAATTACAACGACGAGCAGTTCTTC

v_call: TRBV27
d_call: TRBD2
j_call: TRBJ2-7
cdr3_length: 15
clone_size: .
cdr3_aa: CASSPWTSGTYEQYF
cdr3_nt: TGTGCCAGCAGTCCATGGACTAGCGGGACCTACGAGCAGTACTTC

v_call: TRBV27
d_call: .
j_call: TRBJ2-7
cdr3_length: 14
clone_size: .
cdr3_aa: CASSFTGSSYEQYF
cdr3_nt: TGTGCCAGCAGTTTTACCGGCAGTTCCTACGAGCAGTACTTC

v_call: TRBV6-5
d_call: .
j_call: TRBJ1-2
cdr3_length: 12
clone_size: .
cdr3_aa: CASSLDRRGYTF
cdr3_nt: TGTGCCAGCAGTCTGGACCGCCGCGGCTACACCTTC

v_call: TRBV6-5
d_call: .
j_call: TRBJ2-2
cdr3_length: 14
clone_size: .
cdr3_aa: CASSYVASPGELFF
cdr3_nt: TGTGCCAGCAGTTACGTTGCGTCCCCCGGGGAGCTGTTTTTT

v_call: TRBV14
d_call: .
j_call: TRBJ2-1
cdr3_length: 15
clone_size: .
cdr3_aa: CASSQRDHPYNEQFF
cdr3_nt: TGTGCCAGCAGCCAGCGGGACCATCCCTACAATGAGCAGTTCTTC

v_call: TRBV9
d_call: .
j_call: TRBJ2-3
cdr3_length: 11
clone_size: .
cdr3_aa: CASSRANTQYF
cdr3_nt: TGTGCCAGCAGCAGGGCTAATACGCAGTATTTT

v_call: TRBV6-1
d_call: .
j_call: TRBJ1-1
cdr3_length: 15
clone_size: .
cdr3_aa: CASSLTSRGNTEAFF
cdr3_nt: TGTGCCAGCAGCCTCACGAGCAGGGGGAACACTGAAGCTTTCTTT

v_call: TRBV19
d_call: .
j_call: TRBJ2-1
cdr3_length: 15
clone_size: .
cdr3_aa: CASSMSGSSYNEQFF
cdr3_nt: TGTGCCAGTAGTATGAGCGGAAGCTCCTACAATGAGCAGTTCTTC

v_call: TRBV11-3
d_call: .
j_call: TRBJ1-3
cdr3_length: 12
clone_size: .
cdr3_aa: CASPEHGNTIYF
cdr3_nt: TGTGCCAGCCCGGAGCATGGAAACACCATATATTTT

v_call: TRBV5-1
d_call: TRBD2
j_call: TRBJ2-7
cdr3_length: 16
clone_size: .
cdr3_aa: CASSEGTSGLSYEQYF
cdr3_nt: TGCGCCAGCAGCGAGGGGACTAGCGGGCTTTCCTACGAGCAGTACTTC

v_call: TRBV7-2
d_call: TRBD2
j_call: TRBJ2-3
cdr3_length: 15
clone_size: .
cdr3_aa: CASSLSGDNTDTQYF
cdr3_nt: TGTGCCAGCAGCTTGAGCGGGGATAACACAGATACGCAGTATTTT

v_call: TRBV7-9
d_call: .
j_call: TRBJ1-3
cdr3_length: 17
clone_size: once
cdr3_aa: CASSLVAGLSSGNTIYF
cdr3_nt: TGTGCCAGCAGCTTAGTCGCGGGGTTAAGCTCTGGAAACACCATATATTTT

v_call: TRBV4-3
d_call: .
j_call: TRBJ2-2
cdr3_length: 16
clone_size: .
cdr3_aa: CASSQGSPENTGELFF
cdr3_nt: TGCGCCAGCAGCCAAGGGTCGCCTGAGAACACCGGGGAGCTGTTTTTT

v_call: TRBV27
d_call: TRBD2
j_call: TRBJ2-3
cdr3_length: 15
clone_size: .
cdr3_aa: CASSSRDYYTDTQYF
cdr3_nt: TGTGCCAGCAGTAGCCGGGACTATTACACAGATACGCAGTATTTT

v_call: TRBV7-6
d_call: .
j_call: TRBJ2-3
cdr3_length: 14
clone_size: .
cdr3_aa: CASSLSDRPDTQYF
cdr3_nt: TGTGCCAGCAGCTTATCCGACAGGCCCGATACGCAGTATTTT

v_call: TRBV27
d_call: .
j_call: TRBJ1-5
cdr3_length: 14
clone_size: .
cdr3_aa: CASSMAGLGQPQHF
cdr3_nt: TGTGCCAGCTCAATGGCGGGGCTCGGTCAGCCCCAGCATTTT

v_call: TRBV5-1
d_call: .
j_call: TRBJ2-5
cdr3_length: 17
clone_size: .
cdr3_aa: CASSLAGNLLNGETQYF
cdr3_nt: TGCGCCAGCAGCTTGGCTGGGAACCTCCTAAACGGGGAGACCCAGTACTTC

v_call: TRBV29-1
d_call: .
j_call: TRBJ2-7
cdr3_length: 10
clone_size: .
cdr3_aa: CSVEGYEQYF
cdr3_nt: TGCAGCGTTGAAGGCTACGAGCAGTACTTC

v_call: TRBV28
d_call: .
j_call: TRBJ2-1
cdr3_length: 11
clone_size: .
cdr3_aa: CASSSSLEQFF
cdr3_nt: TGTGCCAGCAGTTCCTCGTTGGAGCAGTTCTTC

v_call: TRBV7-9
d_call: .
j_call: TRBJ2-1
cdr3_length: 12
clone_size: .
cdr3_aa: CASRPDPTEQFF
cdr3_nt: TGTGCCAGCAGACCAGACCCCACCGAGCAGTTCTTC

v_call: TRBV7-9
d_call: TRBD1
j_call: TRBJ1-3
cdr3_length: 15
clone_size: .
cdr3_aa: CASSLSDRGGNTIYF
cdr3_nt: TGTGCCAGCAGCTTATCGGACAGGGGAGGAAACACCATATATTTT

v_call: TRBV6-1
d_call: .
j_call: TRBJ2-6
cdr3_length: 16
clone_size: .
cdr3_aa: CASSDMANSGANVLTF
cdr3_nt: TGTGCCAGCAGTGATATGGCGAACTCTGGGGCCAACGTCCTGACTTTC

v_call: TRBV5-1
d_call: .
j_call: TRBJ2-2
cdr3_length: 13
clone_size: .
cdr3_aa: CASSEGTYGELFF
cdr3_nt: TGCGCCAGCAGCGAAGGGACTTACGGGGAGCTGTTTTTT

v_call: TRBV11-1
d_call: .
j_call: TRBJ2-7
cdr3_length: 11
clone_size: .
cdr3_aa: CASSTSYEQYF
cdr3_nt: TGTGCCAGCAGCACCTCCTACGAGCAGTACTTC